Presented here are 29 T cell receptor beta chains from one specimen sequenced in a study of neurological immune-mediated disorders. Via MiXCR, TCRdb re-called the 5' RACE reads, giving one row per CDR3 protein. This table has nearly 30,000 distinct CDR3 sequences, about 16% appearing once. Described time point: technical triplicate 3. The sequencing sample was made of CD4+ T cells from blood. Every receptor here comes from a female donor with HTLV-1-associated myelopathy (HAM/TSP).

In this sample, this clonotype turned up many times. The genes are TRBV5-1 and TRBJ2-7; 7 nucleotides align to TRBD1. This CDR3 contains 13 residues. Germline-derived CDR1 and CDR2 are SGHRS and YFSETQ. Trimming removed 4 bases from V and 5 bases from J; junction bases left unmatched: 6. The CDR3 DNA sequence: TGCGCCAGCAGCAGACAGGGTGCCGACGAGCAGTACTTC. It translates to CASSRQGADEQYF.

J is TRBJ2-3 and V is TRBV7-6; TRBD2 is a possible D gene (7 bases). This CDR3 contains 15 residues. Germline V lookup: CDR1 SGHVS, CDR2 FNYEAQ. V gave up 3 bases and J gave up 4 bases, with 14 bases separating them. The CDR3 region is CASSFGGGPPDTQYF. CDR3 bases: TGTGCCAGCAGCTTTGGCGGGGGCCCTCCAGATACGCAGTATTTT.

This clonotype was observed many times. This chain connects TRBV10-3 to TRBJ1-1, with D unresolved. The CDR3 covers 13 residues. Germline V gives CDR1 ENHRY, CDR2 SYGVKD. The V and J ends lost 5 bases and 2 bases respectively, with 9 bases between them. CDR3 DNA: TGTGCCATCAGTCAGACTCTAAACACTGAAGCTTTCTTT. Amino acids: CAISQTLNTEAFF.

This clonotype was recorded many times. The J gene is TRBJ2-3, the V gene TRBV20-1; TRBD1 is a possible D gene (6 bases). Looked up from germline, CDR1 is DFQATT and CDR2 is SNEGSKA (reference sequence). Trimming pared 0 bases from V and 6 bases from J, leaving 19 bases between. This CDR3 region has 16 residues. DNA for the CDR3: TGCAGTGCTAGAGATCCGCAGGGGAGAAGCCTTGATACGCAGTATTTT. Encoded protein: CSARDPQGRSLDTQYF.

The table lists this clonotype with many counts. V usage is TRBV15 and J usage is TRBJ1-5; D is undetermined. V was cut by 0 bases and J by 4 bases, with 10 bases left in between. The germline gives CDR1 LNHNV, CDR2 YYDKDF (reference sequence). CDR3 length: 15 amino acids. CDR3 bases: TGTGCCACCAGCAGAGACCCGGGTGGGAATCAGCCCCAGCATTTT. It codes for CATSRDPGGNQPQHF.

This clonotype has more than one count but fewer than ten. The rearrangement uses TRBV29-1 and TRBJ1-2, with 9 bases identical to TRBD1. With 7 bases clipped from V and 2 bases from J, the junction kept 11 bases outside the gene matches. CDR3 length: 15 amino acids. Germline loops: CDR1 SQVTM, CDR2 ANQGSEA. The CDR3 region has the DNA TGCAGCGCTAGAACCCGGGACAGGGTAAACTATGGCTACACCTTC. Translation: CSARTRDRVNYGYTF.

With regard to this clonotype: A read error is likely, as this CDR3 ends without the conserved phenylalanine or tryptophan. This chain joins TRBV5-1 and TRBJ2-7; D is perhaps TRBD1 or TRBD2 (5 bases each). Germline-derived CDR1 and CDR2 are SGHRS and YFSETQ. The CDR3 consists of 17 residues. As DNA, the CDR3 is TGCACCAGCAGCTGGTTTCAGGGCCGGGATGGCCACGTCGAGCAGTACATC. It encodes CTSSWFQGRDGHVEQYI.

CDR3 DNA: TGTGCCAGCAGTTTACAGGGGACCAAAAACATTCAGTACTTC. Amino acid sequence: CASSLQGTKNIQYF. The chain combines TRBV12-3 or TRBV12-4 with TRBJ2-4, with a tentative D call TRBD1 (6 bases). The germline V and J ends were trimmed by 2 bases and 2 bases, with 7 bases remaining between them. The CDR3 totals 14 residues.

In this sample, this clonotype is medium-sized. V gene TRBV7-2 combines with J gene TRBJ2-6, with D possibly being TRBD1 (6 bases). This CDR3 spans 19 amino acids. Trimming took 3 bases from V and 0 from J, leaving 18 bases between them. Germline V CDR1 and CDR2: SGHTA, FQGNSA. CDR3 loop: CASSFQSGHGFSGANVLTF. CDR3 sequence (DNA): TGTGCCAGCAGCTTTCAGTCGGGACACGGGTTCTCTGGGGCCAACGTCCTGACTTTC.

This clonotype has at least ten counts. The chain links TRBV3-1 to TRBJ1-1; no reliable D call. Germline values: CDR1 LGHDT, CDR2 YNNKEL (reference sequence). Trimming pared 4 bases from V and 2 bases from J, leaving 8 bases between. The CDR3 has 13 residues. The chain's CDR3 is CASSLIGNTEAFF. Written as DNA, the CDR3 is TGTGCCAGCAGCCTGATAGGAAACACTGAAGCTTTCTTT.

The chain uses TRBV6-5 and TRBJ2-7; 7 bases align to TRBD1. The CDR3 covers 15 residues. From germline, CDR1 is MNHEY and CDR2 SVGAGI. V shed 5 bases, J shed 5 bases, and the junction held 12 bases outside the gene matches. Here the CDR3 reads CASSHQGDGLDEQYF. Written as DNA, the CDR3 is TGTGCCAGCAGTCATCAGGGGGACGGCCTCGACGAGCAGTACTTC.

This clonotype has at least ten counts. J is TRBJ2-1 and V is TRBV7-9; 16 bases map to TRBD2. Germline V lookup: CDR1 SEHNR, CDR2 FQNEAQ (reference sequence). The J segment lost 12 bases and the V segment lost 5 bases, leaving 4 bases of the junction unmatched. This CDR3 spans 14 amino acids. The CDR3 spells CASSLGLAGGPQFF. DNA for the CDR3: TGTGCCAGCAGCCTGGGACTAGCGGGGGGGCCGCAGTTCTTC. Full variable domain (missing parts from reference TRBV7-9 and TRBJ2-1): DTGVSQNPRHKITKRGQNVTFRCDPISEHNRLYWYRQTLGQGPEFLTYFQNEAQLEKSRLLSDRFSAERPKGSFSTLEIQRTEQGDSAMYLCASSLGLAGGPQFFGPGTRLTVL.

This clonotype was picked up many times. The chain carries TRBV20-1 and TRBJ1-1, with unresolved D. The CDR3 contains 12 residues. The germline V gene encodes CDR1 DFQATT and CDR2 SNEGSKA (reference sequence). V was cut by 3 bases and J by 0 bases, with 5 bases left in between. The CDR3 loop reads CSARAMNTEAFF. The CDR3 DNA reads TGCAGTGCTAGGGCAATGAACACTGAAGCTTTCTTT.

This clonotype was observed at least ten times. The J gene is TRBJ2-5, the V gene TRBV20-1; possible D gene TRBD2, 5 bases. V lost 5 bases, J lost 5 bases, and 15 bases lay in between. Germline V gene data show CDR1 as DFQATT and CDR2 as SNEGSKA (reference sequence). The CDR3 is 13 amino acids. Here the CDR3 DNA reads TGCAGTGCTTCTCTAGCCACGAGGGAGACCCAGTACTTC. Its translation: CSASLATRETQYF.

This clonotype has at least ten counts. This chain uses TRBV20-1 with TRBJ2-3; maybe TRBD1 (6 bases). The V gene lost 5 bases and the J gene lost 1 base, with 13 bases spanning the gap. This CDR3 contains 14 residues. Germline V gene lookup returns CDR1 DFQATT and CDR2 SNEGSKA (reference sequence). The chain's CDR3 is CSASWGRGTDTQYF. CDR3 nucleotide sequence: TGCAGTGCTTCCTGGGGGCGGGGCACAGATACGCAGTATTTT.

This clonotype was counted ten times or more. The chain joins TRBV6-1 to TRBJ2-4; 8 bases line up with TRBD1. CDR3 length equals 11 residues. Germline V gene lookup returns CDR1 MNHNS and CDR2 SASEGT. Germline trimming cut 6 bases from V and 10 bases from J; bases unmatched to any gene: 2. For the CDR3, the DNA is TGTGCCAGCAGCCAGGGGGCTATTCAGTACTTC. It specifies CASSQGAIQYF.

At least ten counts were recorded for this clonotype. The chain combines TRBV6-5 with TRBJ2-3; the D gene is possibly TRBD1 (5 bases). The CDR3 covers 16 residues. Trimming stripped 2 bases from V and 0 bases from J, with 12 bases between. CDR1 is MNHEY, CDR2 SVGAGI, per germline. The CDR3 region is CASSYGARTSTDTQYF. CDR3 bases: TGTGCCAGCAGTTACGGGGCCCGGACGAGCACAGATACGCAGTATTTT.

This clonotype was observed many times. The gene calls are TRBV7-2 and TRBJ2-5; 12 bases line up with TRBD2. Germline CDR1 SGHTA, CDR2 FQGNSA. This CDR3 spans 20 amino acids. V trimming: 1 base; J trimming: 5 bases; junction bases outside the gene matches: 17. The DNA of the CDR3 is TGTGCCAGCAGCTTAGTGGGGACTAGCGGGCTCCTCCGGGCCGGGGAGACCCAGTACTTC. Translated, it gives CASSLVGTSGLLRAGETQYF.

There are many counts of this clonotype. The chain couples TRBV20-1 to TRBJ1-5; maybe TRBD1 (5 bases). Deletions cut 3 bases from V and 9 bases from J, with 9 bases between. Germline lookup yields CDR1 DFQATT and CDR2 SNEGSKA (reference sequence). The CDR3 loop spans 11 amino acids. CDR3 loop: CSARGPGPQHF. The CDR3 DNA is TGCAGTGCTAGGGGGCCCGGGCCCCAGCATTTT.

Concerning this clonotype itself: A junction end diverges from the germline sequence, so it may reflect a read error. The chain has TRBV12-3 or TRBV12-4 and TRBJ2-3, with 12 nucleotides matching TRBD2. This CDR3 region has 14 residues. In DNA, the CDR3 is TGTGCCAGCAGTCTAGCGGGAGGGTGGGATACGCAGTATTTT. The encoded protein is CASSLAGGWDTQYF.

This clonotype has a count of ten or more. The chain is built from TRBV5-1 and TRBJ1-1; 7 bases map to TRBD1. The junction had 5 bases not matched to a gene; V was cut back by 1 base and J by 2 bases. This CDR3 is 15 amino acids long. Germline assignment: CDR1 SGHRS and CDR2 YFSETQ. Written as DNA, the CDR3 is TGCGCCAGCAGCTTGAGAGGGGGCAGAAACACTGAAGCTTTCTTT. Residues: CASSLRGGRNTEAFF.

This clonotype has ten or more counts. The CDR3 here is CATSDLRDPRETQYF. For the CDR3, the DNA is TGTGCCACCAGTGATTTGCGAGACCCCCGGGAGACCCAGTACTTC. The chain carries TRBV24-1 and TRBJ2-5; D uncertain. The V gene's germline CDR1 is KGHDR and CDR2 SFDVKD. Deletions cut 0 bases from V and 5 bases from J, with 12 bases between. The CDR3 spans 15 residues.

This clonotype was recorded at least ten times. The CDR3 region is CASSLGRPSSPLHF. The CDR3 region has the DNA TGTGCCAGCAGCCTGGGGCGACCTTCATCACCCCTCCACTTT. The V gene is TRBV5-6, the J gene TRBJ1-6; D may be TRBD1 (5 bases). Trimming cost V 4 bases and J 10 bases, with 15 bases left between them. Germline V gene sequence: CDR1 SGHDT, CDR2 YYEEEE. The CDR3 runs 14 residues.

This clonotype has ten or more counts. The V and J genes are TRBV6-5 and TRBJ2-3; TRBD2 is a possible D gene (5 bases). The CDR3 runs 13 residues. The V gene's germline CDR1 is MNHEY and CDR2 SVGAGI. Trimming pared 4 bases from V and 3 bases from J, leaving 8 bases between. The CDR3 nucleotides read TGTGCCAGCAGTTCCCCGGGGACAGATACGCAGTATTTT. Translating it yields CASSSPGTDTQYF.

There are many counts of this clonotype. The CDR3 DNA sequence: TGTGCCAGCAGCGCTACATACTGGGCTAGCGGAAGCACAGATACGCAGTATTTT. This translates into CASSATYWASGSTDTQYF. The chain combines TRBV28 with TRBJ2-3, with 7 bases that match TRBD2. From germline, CDR1 is MDHEN and CDR2 SYDVKM. V gave up 6 bases and J gave up 0 bases; unmatched junction bases: 15. CDR3 length: 18 residues.

This clonotype was counted ten times or more. The chain carries TRBV3-1 and TRBJ1-6; D uncertain. The V end was cut by 4 bases, the J end by 8 bases, with 15 bases between. Germline V gene lookup returns CDR1 LGHDT and CDR2 YNNKEL (reference sequence). The CDR3 spans 15 residues. CDR3 sequence: CASSPLRASHSPLHF. In nucleotides, the CDR3 is TGTGCCAGCAGCCCTCTCCGGGCCTCGCATTCACCCCTCCACTTT.

This clonotype was observed many times. The rearrangement links TRBV6-5 to TRBJ1-6, with D uncertain. The germline V and J ends were trimmed by 4 bases and 7 bases, with 8 bases remaining between them. The CDR3 loop spans 13 amino acids. Germline V CDR1 and CDR2: MNHEY, SVGAGI. As DNA, the CDR3 is TGTGCCAGCAGTTGGGGTGGAAATTCACCCCTCCACTTT. It is translated as CASSWGGNSPLHF.

The chain couples TRBV5-1 to TRBJ2-5; D is ambiguous. Germline CDR1 SGHRS, CDR2 YFSETQ. V dropped 0 bases and J dropped 1 base, with 1 base sitting between them. The CDR3 contains 12 residues. The CDR3 sequence is CASSLAQETQYF. The CDR3 DNA reads TGCGCCAGCAGCTTGGCCCAAGAGACCCAGTACTTC.

This clonotype was observed at least ten times. This sequence joins TRBV5-1 and TRBJ2-3, with 9 bases aligning to TRBD2. With V trimmed by 3 bases and J by 3 bases, 5 bases remained unmatched. Germline loops: CDR1 SGHRS, CDR2 YFSETQ. This CDR3 is 15 amino acids long. CDR3 region: CASSSGLAGTDTQYF. The CDR3 DNA is TGCGCCAGCAGCTCGGGACTAGCAGGGACAGATACGCAGTATTTT.